This TCR beta chain came from a study of low-dose radiotherapy and immunotherapy resistance in tumors (dated 2022 in TCRdb). Regarding the research as a whole: Patients in Cohort 1 were given 0.5 Gy per fraction every 2 weeks, and the prescribed total PTV dose was 6.5 Gy. Starting on cycle 1 day 1, patients took 300 mg of aspirin by mouth once daily for four cycles. Trial participants were not randomized into treatment groups. Intravenous cyclophosphamide at 200 mg/m2 was administered every two weeks, one day ahead of each radiation and immunotherapy administration. Eight patients were included in the translational analysis, namely three from the first dose cohort plus the first five from the second dose cohort. Nivolumab was administered intravenously as a 240 mg flat dose every two weeks, and ipilimumab was administered intravenously at 1 mg/kg every six weeks. For Cohort 2, the dose was 1 Gy per fraction given every two weeks, adding up to 13 Gy in total across 26 weeks.

Donors were enrolled in RACIN, a single-arm phase I dose-escalation trial in which nivolumab, ipilimumab, aspirin, low-dose cyclophosphamide and low-dose radiotherapy were combined. Patients with advanced, TIL-negative solid tumors were considered eligible. This clonotype was seen a few times. Its binding antigen is unknown. Qualities for individual bases were not recorded, and no much larger clone is one base off. The germline V gene yields MDHEN for CDR1 and SYDVKM for CDR2. Its CDR3 holds 15 amino acids, cysteine through phenylalanine. Left in the record is the CDR3 DNA by itself, 45 bases read in frame from the first base. Trimming takes 2 bases from V and 3 bases from J, and the germline ends sit 13 bases apart. Superscript III and a set of TRAV- and TRBV-specific primers were used to synthesize first-strand cDNA, so that both TCRalpha and TCRbeta chains were covered. TCRs were amplified with Phusion for around 21 PCR cycles, with a constant-region primer paired with the adapter attached to the V primers. Isolated mRNA was amplified with the MessageAmp II aRNA Amplification Kit, using a roughly 15-hour in vitro transcription at 37°C. The Dynabeads mRNA DIRECT Purification Kit was used to isolate mRNA for TCR sequencing. A second approximately 25-cycle Phusion PCR added indexed Illumina adapters, and products were purified with AMPure XP beads. The paper's data handling went like this. Using custom Perl scripts, TCR sequences encoding the same protein were pooled, out-of-frame sequences were removed, and the abundance of each clonotype was computed. Any TCR sequence backed by just one read was left out of the analysis. Among the metrics used to describe the repertoires were Shannon entropy, Gini index, clonality, richness, and the frequency of TCRs shared between repertoires. Starting from the raw public reads, TCRdb applied fastp trimming at Q25, assembled clones with MiXCR and retained in-frame beta chains. All rows with the same CDR3 protein become a single entry with the most common DNA and genes. The V and J calls, along with clone size, are taken from TCRdb and not from the paper's own processing. This sample gives approximately 7,800 distinct CDR3 sequences in total; approximately 50% of them show up just once. Of the sample, 9.5% to 15% falls within the top ten clones.

The rearranged chain carries TRBV28 and TRBJ1-1, with TRBD1 perhaps the D gene, on 5 matching bases. The sequence came from a human donor with advanced metastatic prostate, ovarian, gallbladder or colorectal cancer (not recorded which). This table probably holds off-target reads from a library built for another chain. The nucleotides are TGTGCCAGCAGTTTAGTAGGTGGGACCCACACTGAAGCTTTCTTT. Its translation reads: CASSLVGGTHTEAFF.